Reported below is one T cell receptor (beta chain). The antigen is not known. The record originates from a study of CD8+ T cells in alopecia areata. Study findings and constraints: TCRs were shared less clearly across patients than in mice, possibly for HLA-related reasons.

Reverse transcription of extracted RNA yielded cDNA, which provided the sequencing template. Measured with immunoSEQ multiplex PCR; TCRdb has only the in-frame clones, and not every one. The sample includes more than 100,000 clones, 55% of them seen just once. From germline, CDR1 is ENHRY and CDR2 SYGVKD. Losses at the gene ends were 10 bases for V and 5 bases for J; bases not matched to a gene: 14. The CDR3 sequence is 15 residues long. The receptor's source is a human donor in good health. Sequences were obtained from CD4+ T cells sorted from blood. The rearrangement joins TRBV10-3 to TRBJ1-5; TRBD1 agrees at 7 bases. The CDR3 bases are TGTGCCACCTCGACCGGGACAGCGAACGATCAGCCCCAGCATTTT. It specifies CATSTGTANDQPQHF.